This T cell receptor (beta chain) was sequenced for a study of T cell responses to AZD1222 COVID-19 vaccine. Between the trimmed V and J ends, which lost 1 base and 3 bases, there was a span of 6 bases. This CDR3 comprises 13 residues. Germline V gene lookup returns CDR1 SGHNT and CDR2 YYREEE (reference sequence). Comments on this clone: Antigen: not known.

The method was immunoSEQ multiplex PCR; TCRdb's version includes in-frame clones alone and lacks a portion of them. The sample has fewer than 120,000 clones, roughly 92% seen once; the top ten hold about 2.5%. Study-level results: Nearly half of spike-specific TCRs reportedly target variant regions that are unmutated in the B.1.351 and B.1.1.7 variants. Increased Spike-specific TCR breadth and depth were observed after two AZD1222 doses.

This specimen was peripheral blood, taken 28 days after the second AZD1222 dose. The sequence came from an adult who received the AZD1222 COVID-19 vaccine. This chain joins TRBV5-4 and TRBJ2-3; D is unclear. CDR3 in DNA: TGTGCCAGCAGCTTGAGATGGACAGATACGCAGTATTTT. It specifies CASSLRWTDTQYF. Based on the CDR3 plus reference TRBV5-4 and TRBJ2-3, the full variable domain is ETGVTQSPTHLIKTRGQQVTLRCSSQSGHNTVSWYQQALGQGPQFIFQYYREEENGRGNFPPRFSGLQFPNYSSELNVNALELDDSALYLCASSLRWTDTQYFGPGTRLTVL.